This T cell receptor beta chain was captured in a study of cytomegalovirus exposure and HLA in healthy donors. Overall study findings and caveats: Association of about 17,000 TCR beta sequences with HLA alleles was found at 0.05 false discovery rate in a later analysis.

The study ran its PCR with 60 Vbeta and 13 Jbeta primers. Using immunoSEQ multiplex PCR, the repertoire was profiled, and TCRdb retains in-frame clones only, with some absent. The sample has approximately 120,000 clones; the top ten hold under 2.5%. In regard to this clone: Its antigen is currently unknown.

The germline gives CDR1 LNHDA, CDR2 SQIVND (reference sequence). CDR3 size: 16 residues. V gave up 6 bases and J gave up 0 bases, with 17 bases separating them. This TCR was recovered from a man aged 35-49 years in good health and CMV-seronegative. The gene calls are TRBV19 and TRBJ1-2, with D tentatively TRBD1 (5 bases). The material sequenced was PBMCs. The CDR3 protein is CASSPRGGLANYGYTF. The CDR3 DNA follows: TGTGCCAGTAGCCCCCGCGGGGGGTTAGCTAACTATGGCTACACCTTC.